Following are 24 T cell receptor beta chains from one sample sequenced in a study of CD8+ T cells in alopecia areata. Extraction of RNA preceded its reverse transcription into cDNA, which served as the sequencing template. Repertoires were generated with immunoSEQ multiplex PCR, while TCRdb's copy carries only in-frame clones and drops some. The repertoire holds approximately 180,000 clones, with about 55% as singletons. Treatment in this sample: oral pan-JAK inhibitor, 5-10 mg twice daily. This specimen consisted of CD8+ T cells sorted from blood, obtained at week 24, from a patient treated with tofacitinib. The receptors here all came from a human donor with alopecia areata.

The V and J genes are TRBV2 and TRBJ2-2; TRBD2 matches 10 bases. This CDR3 comprises 16 residues. V lost 7 bases, J lost 5 bases, and 10 bases stayed unmatched. In germline, CDR1 is SNHLY, CDR2 FYNNEI. The CDR3 DNA reads TGTGCCAGCAATTCCGGGACTAGCGAAGATACCGGGGAGCTGTTTTTT. Translation: CASNSGTSEDTGELFF.

This rearrangement joins TRBV29-1 to TRBJ1-2, with 8 bases fitting TRBD1. The germline gives CDR1 SQVTM, CDR2 ANQGSEA. The CDR3 has 13 residues. V was pared by 5 bases and J by 3 bases, with 5 bases of the junction left unmatched. The CDR3 nucleotides are TGCAGCGTTCGCAGGGGGCGAGACTATGGCTACACCTTC. Translated: CSVRRGRDYGYTF.

The chain links TRBV11-2 to TRBJ1-5; a weak D match, TRBD1 (6 bases). With 6 bases removed from V and 1 base from J, the gap between germline ends came to 7 bases. CDR3 length: 13 residues. Germline assignment: CDR1 SGHAT and CDR2 FQNNGV. In nucleotides, the CDR3 is TGTGCCAGCAGAGGGGGGAGCAATCAGCCCCAGCATTTT. This translates into CASRGGSNQPQHF. The variable domain in full, completed from reference TRBV11-2 and TRBJ1-5, reads EAGVAQSPRYKIIEKRQSVAFWCNPISGHATLYWYQQILGQGPKLLIQFQNNGVVDDSQLPKDRFSAERLKGVDSTLKIQPAKLEDSAVYLCASRGGSNQPQHFGDGTRLSIL.

This clone has more than one count but fewer than ten. The chain carries TRBV29-1 and TRBJ2-1; TRBD2 aligns across 7 bases. The V gene end was trimmed by 3 bases and the J gene end by 3 bases; junction bases not matched to a gene: 5. The CDR3 extends over 14 amino acids. CDR1 is SQVTM and CDR2 is ANQGSEA in the germline V gene. CDR3 protein: CSVDVAGDYNEQFF. The CDR3 coding sequence is TGCAGCGTTGATGTCGCGGGGGACTACAATGAGCAGTTCTTC.

This clone showed up just a few times. The chain uses TRBV9 and TRBJ2-7, with D unclear. Trimming shortened V by 4 bases and J by 0 bases, and 5 bases separated the two germline ends. This CDR3 contains 12 residues. Per germline, CDR1 SGDLS and CDR2 YYNGEE. The CDR3 DNA is TGTGCCAGCAGCCCCAGCTCCTACGAGCAGTACTTC. The encoded protein is CASSPSSYEQYF. The variable domain in full, completed from reference TRBV9 and TRBJ2-7, reads DSGVTQTPKHLITATGQRVTLRCSPRSGDLSVYWYQQSLDQGLQFLIQYYNGEERAKGNILERFSAQQFPDLHSELNLSSLELGDSALYFCASSPSSYEQYFGPGTRLTVT.

With regard to this clone: Different DNA sequences within this sample yield the same CDR3. J is TRBJ1-1 and V is TRBV27; D uncertain. V was clipped by 4 bases and J by 1 base, with 7 bases between them. The CDR3 runs to 13 residues. Germline-derived CDR1 and CDR2 are MNHEY and SMNVEV (reference sequence). CDR3 sequence (DNA): TGTGCCAGCAGTTCGGGCCCGAACACTGAAGCTTTCTTT. It yields the protein CASSSGPNTEAFF.

The J gene is TRBJ2-7, the V gene TRBV4-3; TRBD1 aligns across 8 bases. Germline V gives CDR1 LGHNA, CDR2 YSLEER. Trimming removed 3 bases from V and 2 bases from J; junction bases left unmatched: 3. The CDR3 covers 14 residues. The DNA for the CDR3 is TGCGCCAGCAGCCACCGGACAGGGACCTACGAGCAGTACTTC. Translation gives CASSHRTGTYEQYF.

V gene TRBV7-9 combines with J gene TRBJ1-4; a possible D gene is TRBD1 (6 bases). The CDR3 totals 15 residues. The V end was cut by 5 bases, the J end by 4 bases, with 14 bases between. Germline CDR1 SEHNR, CDR2 FQNEAQ (reference sequence). CDR3: CASSPGRGDNEKLFF. CDR3 DNA sequence: TGTGCCAGCAGCCCCGGAAGGGGGGATAATGAAAAACTGTTTTTT.

The rearrangement links TRBV30 to TRBJ2-3, with 8 bases fitting TRBD2. Trimming removed 1 base from V and 2 bases from J; junction bases left unmatched: 5. Germline CDR1 and CDR2: GTSNPN and SVGIG (reference sequence). The CDR3 totals 15 residues. CDR3 amino acids: CAWSGSGAHTDTQYF. The DNA of the CDR3 is TGTGCCTGGAGTGGTAGCGGGGCTCACACAGATACGCAGTATTTT.

The CDR3 DNA follows: TGCGCCAGCAGCGGCGACAGGGGGGGATACGAGCAGTACTTC. Amino acids: CASSGDRGGYEQYF. The chain has TRBV4-3 and TRBJ2-7, with 9 bases identical to TRBD1. CDR3 length: 14 residues. CDR1 and CDR2 (germline): LGHNA, YSLEER. The ends lost 5 bases at V and 4 bases at J; junction bases unmatched: 6.

The rearrangement links TRBV4-3 to TRBJ2-1; D is possibly TRBD2 (6 bases). This CDR3 spans 16 amino acids. The V gene lost 0 bases and the J gene lost 6 bases, with 15 bases spanning the gap. CDR1 is LGHNA and CDR2 is YSLEER in the germline V gene. CDR3 sequence: CASSQDLGVGGNEQFF. The CDR3 nucleotides read TGCGCCAGCAGCCAAGACTTGGGGGTCGGGGGCAATGAGCAGTTCTTC.

This clone appeared a few times. V gene TRBV29-1 combines with J gene TRBJ1-1; TRBD1 aligns across 11 bases. The CDR3 consists of 12 residues. V lost 7 bases, J lost 8 bases, and 6 bases stayed unmatched. Per germline, CDR1 SQVTM and CDR2 ANQGSEA. CDR3 amino acids: CSARDRGFEAFF. The CDR3 nucleotides are TGCAGCGCCCGGGACAGGGGGTTCGAAGCTTTCTTT.

This clone came up a few times. The CDR3 carries no conserved terminal phenylalanine or tryptophan, so it likely arises from a read error. The limits of the CDR3 on the DNA are not certain, so only TCRdb's listed CDR3 is given. The rearrangement uses TRBV27 and TRBJ1-2. Counting both end residues, the CDR3 totals 9 amino acids. Germline CDR1 reads MNHEY; CDR2 reads SMNVEV (reference sequence). The CDR3 sequence: CASSFPPSY.

The CDR3 loop is CASSPATDTQYF. The CDR3 DNA is TGTGCCAGCAGCCCCGCAACAGATACGCAGTATTTT. The chain couples TRBV7-6 to TRBJ2-3; D is uncertain. V dropped 5 bases and J dropped 3 bases, with 6 bases sitting between them. This CDR3 comprises 12 residues. Germline V gene lookup returns CDR1 SGHVS and CDR2 FNYEAQ.

The chain recombines TRBV1 with TRBJ1-5; the listed D gene, TRBD1, was not tested against the DNA. TRBV1 is termed a pseudogene. This CDR3 is 19 amino acids long. The CDR3 DNA follows: TGCACCAGCAGCCAAGATCAAGGTGTGGGCAGGCGAGGCAATCAGCCCCAGCATTTT. This translates into CTSSQDQGVGRRGNQPQHF.

The V gene is TRBV25-1, the J gene TRBJ2-5; 8 nucleotides line up with TRBD2. CDR1 MGHDK and CDR2 SYGVNS come from the germline V gene. V dropped 10 bases and J dropped 6; count of bases not matched to a gene: 7. The CDR3 contains 12 residues. CDR3 sequence reads: CATSAGEKTQYF. In DNA, the CDR3 is TGTGCCACTTCAGCGGGGGAAAAGACCCAGTACTTC.

This clone was detected only a few times. The chain couples TRBV6-5 to TRBJ1-1; unclear D gene. The CDR3 has 14 residues. With 6 bases removed from V and 5 bases from J, the gap between germline ends came to 16 bases. Germline V CDR1 and CDR2: MNHEY, SVGAGI. The CDR3 sequence is CASRIDPAGTEAFF. The CDR3 DNA follows: TGTGCCAGCAGAATAGACCCCGCGGGGACTGAAGCTTTCTTT.

The chain couples TRBV9 to TRBJ2-3; D uncertain. V dropped 3 bases and J dropped 2 bases, with 1 base sitting between them. Germline CDR1 and CDR2: SGDLS and YYNGEE. This CDR3 has 11 residues. The CDR3 here is CASSATDTQYF. The CDR3 coding sequence is TGTGCCAGCAGCGCCACAGATACGCAGTATTTT.

This clone was recorded only once. V and J are TRBV5-1 and TRBJ1-1; D gene uncertain. Trimming took 3 bases from V and 1 from J, leaving 4 bases between them. Germline CDR1 SGHRS, CDR2 YFSETQ. The CDR3 contains 12 residues. CDR3 residues: CASSSANTEAFF. The CDR3 nucleotides are TGCGCCAGCAGCTCTGCGAACACTGAAGCTTTCTTT.

This clone was counted between two and nine times. This chain links TRBV4-3 with TRBJ1-5; a possible D gene is TRBD1 (6 bases). V was cut by 0 bases and J by 2 bases, with 8 bases left in between. This CDR3 is 15 amino acids long. CDR1 is LGHNA and CDR2 is YSLEER in the germline V gene. Written as DNA, the CDR3 is TGCGCCAGCAGCCAAGATAGACAGGGCAATCAGCCCCAGCATTTT. Residues: CASSQDRQGNQPQHF.

This clone was seen a handful of times. The genes are TRBV27 and TRBJ2-6; 7 nucleotides match TRBD1. Trimming took 5 bases from V and 1 from J; bases not matched to a gene: 11. The germline CDR1 and CDR2 sequences are MNHEY and SMNVEV (reference sequence). This CDR3 spans 18 amino acids. CDR3 nucleotides: TGTGCCAGCAGTCTAACCAGGGACAGCCGTTCTGGGGCCAACGTCCTGACTTTC. Protein: CASSLTRDSRSGANVLTF.

This clone was observed a few times. The V call is TRBV27, the J call TRBJ2-1, with D maybe TRBD1 (6 bases). There are 14 residues in the CDR3. The germline V and J ends were trimmed by 5 bases and 7 bases, with 15 bases remaining between them. The germline gives CDR1 MNHEY, CDR2 SMNVEV (reference sequence). CDR3 amino acids: CASSIGGFWNEQFF. CDR3 bases: TGTGCCAGCAGTATAGGGGGTTTTTGGAATGAGCAGTTCTTC.

This clone was picked up a small number of times. A far larger clone differs by one base, so this is likely a read error. J is TRBJ2-2 and V is TRBV11-2; D assignment may be TRBD1 or TRBD2 (5 bases each). Looked up from germline, CDR1 is SGHAT and CDR2 is FQNNGV. Trimming cost V 1 base and J 5 bases, with 5 bases left between them. The CDR3 spans 13 residues. The CDR3 loop reads CASSLGGTGELFF. In DNA, the CDR3 is TGTGCCAGCAGCTTAGGGGGGACCGGGGAGCTGTTTTTT.

The CDR3 here is CASSQGTGRLAFF. The CDR3 coding sequence is TGCGCCAGCAGCCAAGGGACAGGCCGATTAGCTTTCTTT. The chain is built from TRBV4-1 and TRBJ1-1; 7 positions match TRBD1. The CDR3 runs to 13 residues. Losses at the gene ends were 1 base for V and 10 bases for J; bases not matched to a gene: 6. The germline gives CDR1 MGHRA, CDR2 YSYEKL.